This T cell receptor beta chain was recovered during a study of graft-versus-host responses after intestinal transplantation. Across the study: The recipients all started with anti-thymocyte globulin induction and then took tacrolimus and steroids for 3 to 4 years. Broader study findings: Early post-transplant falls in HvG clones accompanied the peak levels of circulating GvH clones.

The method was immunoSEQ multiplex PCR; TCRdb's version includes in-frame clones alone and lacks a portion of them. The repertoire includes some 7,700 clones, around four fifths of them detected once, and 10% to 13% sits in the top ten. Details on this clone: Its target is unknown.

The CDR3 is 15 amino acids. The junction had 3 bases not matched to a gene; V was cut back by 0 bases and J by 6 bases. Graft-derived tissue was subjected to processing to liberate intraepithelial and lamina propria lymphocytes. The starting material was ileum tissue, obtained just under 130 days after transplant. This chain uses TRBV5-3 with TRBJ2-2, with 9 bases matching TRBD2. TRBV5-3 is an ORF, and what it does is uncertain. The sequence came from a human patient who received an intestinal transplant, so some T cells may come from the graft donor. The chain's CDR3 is CARSLASGEPGELFF. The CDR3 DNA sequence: TGTGCCAGAAGCTTGGCTAGCGGGGAGCCCGGGGAGCTGTTTTTT.